The T cell receptor (beta chain) described here comes from a study of T cells after yellow fever vaccination. At the level of the study: It was SMART-Seq v4 Ultra Low Input that prepared the fractions with low cell numbers.

A single record per CDR3 protein comes from TCRdb applying MiXCR to the 5' RACE reads. The profile shows some 400,000 distinct CDR3 sequences, 6.2% of them singletons. The CDR3 is 14 amino acids. In germline, CDR1 is SGHTA, CDR2 FQGNSA. The junction had 5 bases not matched to a gene; V was cut back by 2 bases and J by 6 bases. This clonotype occurred a few times. Material: PBMCs, obtained 5 days after the yellow fever booster vaccination. The source is a man aged 30-40 years who received the YFV17D yellow fever vaccine. The rearrangement joins TRBV7-2 to TRBJ2-7; 9 bases map to TRBD1. In DNA, the CDR3 is TGTGCCAGCAGCTTAACTTACAGGGGGCCCGAGCAGTACTTC. Translated, it gives CASSLTYRGPEQYF. Based on the CDR3 plus reference TRBV7-2 and TRBJ2-7, the full variable domain is GAGVSQSPSNKVTEKGKDVELRCDPISGHTALYWYRQSLGQGLEFLIYFQGNSAPDKSGLPSDRFSAERTGGSVSTLTIQRTQQEDSAVYLCASSLTYRGPEQYFGPGTRLTVT.